Described below is a single T cell receptor beta chain sequence and its context. The record originates from a study of blood T cell repertoires in COVID-19. Overall study context: COVID-19 samples from acute and convalescent phases originated in the United States, Italy and Spain. Sample material is recorded as cDNA or gDNA derived from T cells, B-cell-depleted T cells, or PBMCs.

The CDR3 has 16 amino acids. CDR1 and CDR2 (germline): LNHDA, SQIVND (reference sequence). Trimming cost V 5 bases and J 3 bases; bases outside gene matches: 6. Libraries were prepared by immunoSEQ multiplex PCR; TCRdb keeps only in-frame clonotypes and omits some of them. This repertoire shows 100,000 to 150,000 clones, approximately 88% found once; its top ten account for more than 1.4%. The sample was peripheral blood. The sequence derives from a man aged 55 to 70 with acute or convalescent COVID-19. This chain links TRBV19 with TRBJ2-1; 11 bases are a match to TRBD2. The CDR3 sequence is CASSLLAGGLYNEQFF. The CDR3 DNA sequence: TGTGCCAGTAGTCTTCTAGCGGGGGGTCTCTACAATGAGCAGTTCTTC.